The 27 T cell receptor beta chains reported below all come from one sample, sequenced in a study of OX40 agonist ivuxolimab in advanced cancers. The assay was immunoSEQ multiplex PCR, and TCRdb's table has in-frame clones only and misses some. The table shows roughly 80,000 clones, with 80% to 90% occurring only once. Here the sequenced sample was CD4+ or CD8+ T cells sorted from blood, taken in a trial of the OX40 agonist ivuxolimab. The source of these receptors is an adult with an advanced solid tumor such as melanoma, head and neck, liver or kidney cancer.

V usage is TRBV5-4 and J usage is TRBJ2-1; 13 nucleotides line up with TRBD2. Germline V CDR1 and CDR2: SGHNT, YYREEE (reference sequence). The CDR3 has 15 amino acids. V shed 4 bases and J 8 bases; nucleotides not matched to a gene: 6. CDR3 sequence (DNA): TGTGCCAGCAGCAAGACTAGCGGGGGGCCCCATGAGCAGTTCTTC. Translating it yields CASSKTSGGPHEQFF. The whole variable domain, filled in from reference TRBV5-4 and TRBJ2-1, reads ETGVTQSPTHLIKTRGQQVTLRCSSQSGHNTVSWYQQALGQGPQFIFQYYREEENGRGNFPPRFSGLQFPNYSSELNVNALELDDSALYLCASSKTSGGPHEQFFGPGTRLTVL.

This clone has only a few counts. The rearrangement links TRBV13 to TRBJ2-2; TRBD1 is a possible D gene (5 bases). With 6 bases removed from V and 6 bases from J, the gap between germline ends came to 14 bases. This CDR3 is built from 14 residues. Germline V gives CDR1 PRHDT, CDR2 FYEKMQ (reference sequence). The CDR3 nucleotides read TGTGCCAGCAGAGATTATCAGGGATCCGGGGAGCTGTTTTTT. Protein: CASRDYQGSGELFF.

This clone was detected only once. The rearrangement joins TRBV7-3 to TRBJ2-5; D gene unclear. This CDR3 has 13 residues. Per germline, CDR1 SGHTA and CDR2 FQGTGA. V was cut by 2 bases and J by 2 bases, with 6 bases left in between. CDR3 residues: CASSLRRQETQYF. In nucleotides, the CDR3 is TGTGCCAGCAGCTTACGAAGGCAAGAGACCCAGTACTTC.

This clone was detected only a few times. J is TRBJ2-1 and V is TRBV28; 10 bases map to TRBD2. The CDR3 extends over 15 amino acids. CDR1 is MDHEN, CDR2 SYDVKM, per germline. Trimming at V came to 5 bases and at J to 4 bases, leaving 5 bases not matched to a gene. The CDR3 nucleotides read TGTGCCAGCAGTACTACTAGCGGGGTTTACAATGAGCAGTTCTTC. As protein: CASSTTSGVYNEQFF.

V and J are TRBV21-1 and TRBJ1-5. TRBV21-1 is termed a pseudogene. CDR3 length: 17 residues. The CDR3 DNA sequence: TGTGCCAGCAGCAAAGTGTTCAGGCGCGGGGACAATCAGCCCCAGCATTTT. Translation: CASSKVFRRGDNQPQHF.

This chain links TRBV11-2 with TRBJ1-3; the D is unclear. The CDR3 loop spans 14 amino acids. Trimming pared 1 base from V and 4 bases from J, leaving 8 bases between. Germline CDR1 and CDR2: SGHAT and FQNNGV. CDR3 sequence: CASSLGTEGNTIYF. The CDR3 DNA reads TGTGCCAGCAGCTTAGGCACAGAGGGAAACACCATATATTTT.

The chain uses TRBV5-1 and TRBJ1-3; D gene unclear. V lost 1 base and J 0 bases, leaving 14 bases between the germline ends. The CDR3 runs to 17 residues. Germline V gene sequence: CDR1 SGHRS, CDR2 YFSETQ. The CDR3 region is CASSLPQASASGNTIYF. In DNA, the CDR3 is TGCGCCAGCAGCTTGCCCCAGGCCTCCGCCTCTGGAAACACCATATATTTT. Filled out from reference TRBV5-1 and TRBJ1-3, the complete variable domain reads KAGVTQTPRYLIKTRGQQVTLSCSPISGHRSVSWYQQTPGQGLQFLFEYFSETQRNKGNFPGRFSGRQFSNSRSEMNVSTLELGDSALYLCASSLPQASASGNTIYFGEGSWLTVV.

This clone was recorded once. The rearrangement links TRBV5-1 to TRBJ2-7; D gene unclear. CDR3 length equals 15 residues. The V gene lost 4 bases and the J gene lost 2 bases, with 16 bases spanning the gap. Per germline, CDR1 SGHRS and CDR2 YFSETQ. This chain's CDR3 is CASSPDEGRPYEQYF. Written as DNA, the CDR3 is TGCGCCAGCAGCCCGGACGAAGGACGGCCCTACGAGCAGTACTTC.

The rearrangement links TRBV6-5 to TRBJ2-3, with D perhaps matching TRBD1 (6 bases). V lost 4 bases, J lost 10 bases, and 12 bases lay in between. CDR1 is MNHEY and CDR2 is SVGAGI in the germline V gene. The CDR3 runs to 12 residues. For the CDR3, the DNA is TGTGCCAGCAGTTCCCGACAGGCTGCGCAGTATTTT. It encodes CASSSRQAAQYF.

In this sample, this clone turned up a few times. The V and J genes are TRBV25-1 and TRBJ1-5, with 9 nucleotides matching TRBD1. Germline CDR1 and CDR2: MGHDK and SYGVNS. The CDR3 totals 14 residues. V was pared by 4 bases and J by 9 bases, with 7 bases of the junction left unmatched. CDR3 nucleotides: TGTGCCAGCAGTGTGTCGGGACAGGGTATGCCCCAGCATTTT. This translates into CASSVSGQGMPQHF. Complete variable domain (other parts from reference TRBV25-1 and TRBJ1-5): EADIYQTPRYLVIGTGKKITLECSQTMGHDKMYWYQQDPGMELHLIHYSYGVNSTEKGDLSSESTVSRIRTEHFPLTLESARPSHTSQYLCASSVSGQGMPQHFGDGTRLSIL.

The chain carries TRBV10-3 and TRBJ1-1, with 7 nucleotides matching TRBD1. The germline CDR1 and CDR2 sequences are ENHRY and SYGVKD. J lost 0 bases, V lost 6 bases, and 4 bases had no gene match. The CDR3 loop spans 14 amino acids. CDR3 DNA: TGTGCCATCAGGGGGACAGCAGTGAACACTGAAGCTTTCTTT. It is translated as CAIRGTAVNTEAFF.

The chain recombines TRBV4-2 with TRBJ2-7; TRBD1 is a possible D gene (6 bases). CDR3 length equals 15 residues. Per germline, CDR1 LGHNA and CDR2 YNFKEQ. V was cut by 4 bases and J by 2 bases, with 15 bases left in between. The CDR3 spells CASSLRTAPTYEQYF. The CDR3 nucleotides read TGTGCCAGCAGCCTTAGGACAGCTCCTACCTACGAGCAGTACTTC.

This clone was observed a single time. The chain links TRBV10-3 to TRBJ1-2; D not certain. The CDR3 covers 12 residues. Trimming took off 3 bases at V and 4 bases at J, with 6 bases between the two ends. CDR1 is ENHRY, CDR2 SYGVKD, per germline. In DNA form, the CDR3 reads TGTGCCATCAGTGACACACTCTATGGCTACACCTTC. It translates to CAISDTLYGYTF.

This clone was counted a few times. This chain links TRBV12-5 with TRBJ1-5; D is unclear. The length of the CDR3 is 17 residues. The V gene lost 0 bases and the J gene lost 0 bases, with 12 bases spanning the gap. Germline CDR1 LGHNT, CDR2 FRNRAP. The CDR3: CASGLVLLQNSNQPQHF. Written as DNA, the CDR3 is TGTGCTAGTGGTTTGGTGCTACTTCAGAATAGCAATCAGCCCCAGCATTTT.

Here the CDR3 reads CASSHPLAEQYF. Here the CDR3 DNA reads TGTGCCAGCAGCCACCCACTAGCAGAGCAGTACTTC. The J gene is TRBJ2-7, the V gene TRBV5-8, with a weak D call TRBD2 (6 bases). CDR3 length equals 12 residues. With 4 bases removed from V and 7 bases from J, the gap between germline ends came to 12 bases. Germline assignment: CDR1 SGHTS and CDR2 YDEGEE.

The V gene is TRBV29-1, the J gene TRBJ1-5, with 11 nucleotides matching TRBD1. With V trimmed by 5 bases and J by 6 bases, 3 bases remained unmatched. Germline V lookup: CDR1 SQVTM, CDR2 ANQGSEA. The CDR3 has 13 residues. The CDR3 spells CSVWTGGGQPQHF. The DNA of the CDR3 is TGCAGCGTTTGGACAGGGGGCGGTCAGCCCCAGCATTTT. Using reference TRBV29-1 and TRBJ1-5 for the parts outside the CDR3, the full variable domain is SAVISQKPSRDICQRGTSLTIQCQVDSQVTMMFWYRQQPGQSLTLIATANQGSEATYESGFVIDKFPISRPNLTFSTLTVSNMSPEDSSIYLCSVWTGGGQPQHFGDGTRLSIL.

CDR3 region: CAWSATGPGLFF. In nucleotides, the CDR3 is TGTGCCTGGAGCGCTACAGGCCCAGGACTGTTTTTT. The J gene is TRBJ1-4, the V gene TRBV30; D possibly corresponds to TRBD1 (5 bases). Germline V CDR1 and CDR2: GTSNPN, SVGIG (reference sequence). V lost 3 bases to trimming and J lost 13 bases, with 15 bases between them. The CDR3 runs to 12 residues.

The rearrangement links TRBV5-6 to TRBJ1-5, with D perhaps TRBD1 (5 bases). There are 14 residues in the CDR3. V shed 4 bases and J shed 0 bases, with 8 bases lying between them. Germline values: CDR1 SGHDT, CDR2 YYEEEE. The CDR3 protein is CASSRTFSNQPQHF. In DNA, the CDR3 is TGTGCCAGCAGCAGGACATTTAGCAATCAGCCCCAGCATTTT.

This sequence joins TRBV2 and TRBJ2-3; 9 bases align to TRBD2. Per the germline V gene, CDR1 is SNHLY and CDR2 is FYNNEI. J gave up 2 bases and V 6 bases, and 6 bases lay outside the gene matches. The CDR3 is 15 residues long. In DNA, the CDR3 is TGTGCCAGCAGGCGCCTAGCGGGGAACACAGATACGCAGTATTTT. Protein sequence: CASRRLAGNTDTQYF.

V gene TRBV9 combines with J gene TRBJ2-3; tentative D call: TRBD2 (5 bases). The CDR3 has 15 amino acids. V was pared by 0 bases and J by 2 bases, with 10 bases between. Germline lookup yields CDR1 SGDLS and CDR2 YYNGEE. Here the CDR3 reads CASSVANGVTDTQYF. In nucleotides, the CDR3 is TGTGCCAGCAGCGTAGCCAACGGGGTCACAGATACGCAGTATTTT.

V usage is TRBV10-3 and J usage is TRBJ1-5, with 7 bases fitting TRBD1. In germline, CDR1 is ENHRY, CDR2 SYGVKD. The trim removed 0 bases at V and 1 base at J, leaving 9 bases unmatched. CDR3 length: 18 amino acids. The CDR3 coding sequence is TGTGCCATCAGTGAGTCTTTAGGGACAGCCATAAGCAATCAGCCCCAGCATTTT. Its translation: CAISESLGTAISNQPQHF.

The V and J genes are TRBV7-8 and TRBJ1-1; D unclear. V was clipped by 5 bases and J by 6 bases, with 13 bases between them. CDR1 is SGHVS, CDR2 FQNEAQ, per germline. CDR3 length equals 13 residues. CDR3 sequence: CASSPGMWPEAFF. The CDR3 nucleotides read TGTGCCAGCAGCCCCGGGATGTGGCCTGAAGCTTTCTTT.

The chain is built from TRBV15 and TRBJ1-2; D not certain. CDR3 length: 13 residues. Germline V gives CDR1 LNHNV, CDR2 YYDKDF (reference sequence). V was clipped by 5 bases and J by 8 bases, with 15 bases between them. The CDR3 sequence is CATSGRMSHGYTF. The CDR3 DNA follows: TGTGCCACCAGCGGGAGGATGTCGCACGGCTACACCTTC.

The J gene is TRBJ1-1, the V gene TRBV7-8; D gene uncertain. V was trimmed by 4 bases and J by 5 bases, leaving 14 bases between them. The CDR3 is made up of 14 amino acids. Germline V gene sequence: CDR1 SGHVS, CDR2 FQNEAQ. The CDR3 sequence: CASSSDGVGTEAFF. CDR3 in DNA: TGTGCCAGCAGCTCCGACGGGGTTGGTACTGAAGCTTTCTTT. Variable domain in full (rest from reference TRBV7-8 and TRBJ1-1): GAGVSQSPRYKVAKRGQDVALRCDPISGHVSLFWYQQALGQGPEFLTYFQNEAQLDKSGLPSDRFFAERPEGSVSTLKIQRTQQEDSAVYLCASSSDGVGTEAFFGQGTRLTVV.

This clone was counted only a few times. V usage is TRBV6-6 and J usage is TRBJ1-2; D remains unclear. The V end was cut by 2 bases, the J end by 4 bases, with 11 bases between. Germline lookup yields CDR1 MNHNY and CDR2 SVGAGI (reference sequence). CDR3 size: 14 residues. CDR3 residues: CASSYEARTYGYTF. For the CDR3, the DNA is TGTGCCAGCAGTTACGAGGCCAGAACCTATGGCTACACCTTC.

The chain combines TRBV10-3 with TRBJ1-2; D is undetermined. With 3 bases removed from V and 0 bases from J, the gap between germline ends came to 5 bases. CDR3 length: 13 amino acids. Germline V gene sequence: CDR1 ENHRY, CDR2 SYGVKD. CDR3 nucleotides: TGTGCCATCAGTGACAGCACTAACTATGGCTACACCTTC. Its protein product is CAISDSTNYGYTF.

The genes are TRBV2 and TRBJ2-1, with D unresolved. Germline CDR1 and CDR2: SNHLY and FYNNEI. The ends were cut back, 2 bases at V and 0 bases at J, with 11 bases in the middle. The CDR3 is made up of 16 amino acids. In DNA form, the CDR3 reads TGTGCCAGCAGTGAAACCGGCCTGAGCTCCTACAATGAGCAGTTCTTC. It specifies CASSETGLSSYNEQFF.